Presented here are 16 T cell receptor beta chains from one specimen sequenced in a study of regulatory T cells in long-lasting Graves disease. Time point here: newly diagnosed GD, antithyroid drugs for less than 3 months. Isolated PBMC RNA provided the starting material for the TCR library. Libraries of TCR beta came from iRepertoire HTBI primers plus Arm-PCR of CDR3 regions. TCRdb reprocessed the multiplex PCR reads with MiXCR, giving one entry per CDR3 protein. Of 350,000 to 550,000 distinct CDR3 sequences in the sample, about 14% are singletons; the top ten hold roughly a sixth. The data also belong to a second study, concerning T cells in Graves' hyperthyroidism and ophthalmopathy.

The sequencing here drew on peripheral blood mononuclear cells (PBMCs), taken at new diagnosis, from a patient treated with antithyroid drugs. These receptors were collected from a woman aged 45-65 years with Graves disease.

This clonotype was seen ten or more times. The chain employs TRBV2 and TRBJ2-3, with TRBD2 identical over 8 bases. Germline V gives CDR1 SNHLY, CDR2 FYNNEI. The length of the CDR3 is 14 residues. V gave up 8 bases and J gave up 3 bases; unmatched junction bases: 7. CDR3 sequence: CASGKTSVTDTQYF. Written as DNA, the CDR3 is TGTGCCAGCGGAAAGACTAGCGTAACAGATACGCAGTATTTT.

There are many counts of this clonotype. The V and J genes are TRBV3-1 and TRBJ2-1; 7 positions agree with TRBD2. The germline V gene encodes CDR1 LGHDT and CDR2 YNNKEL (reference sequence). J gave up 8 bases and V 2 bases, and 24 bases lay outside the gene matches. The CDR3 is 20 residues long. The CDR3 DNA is TGTGCCAGCAGCCAACCCCATCAACGGGGGAGTAGCGGGCCTGGCTATGAGCAGTTCTTC. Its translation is CASSQPHQRGSSGPGYEQFF.

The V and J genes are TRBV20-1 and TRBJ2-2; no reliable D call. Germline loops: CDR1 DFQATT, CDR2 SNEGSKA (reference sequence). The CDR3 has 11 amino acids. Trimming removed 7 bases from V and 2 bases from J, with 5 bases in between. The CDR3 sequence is CSGLNTGELFF. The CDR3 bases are TGCAGTGGACTTAACACCGGGGAGCTGTTTTTT.

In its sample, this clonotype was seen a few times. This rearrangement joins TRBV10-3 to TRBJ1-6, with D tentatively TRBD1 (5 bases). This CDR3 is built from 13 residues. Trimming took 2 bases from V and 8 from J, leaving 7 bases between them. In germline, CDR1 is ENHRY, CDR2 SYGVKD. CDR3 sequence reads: CAISETRDSPLHF. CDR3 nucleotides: TGTGCCATCAGTGAGACCAGGGATTCACCCCTCCACTTT.

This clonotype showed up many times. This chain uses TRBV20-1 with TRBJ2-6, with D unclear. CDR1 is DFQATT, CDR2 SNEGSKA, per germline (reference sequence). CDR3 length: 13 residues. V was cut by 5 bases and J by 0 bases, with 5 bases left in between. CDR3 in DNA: TGCAGTGCTTTTGACTCTGGGGCCAACGTCCTGACTTTC. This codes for CSAFDSGANVLTF.

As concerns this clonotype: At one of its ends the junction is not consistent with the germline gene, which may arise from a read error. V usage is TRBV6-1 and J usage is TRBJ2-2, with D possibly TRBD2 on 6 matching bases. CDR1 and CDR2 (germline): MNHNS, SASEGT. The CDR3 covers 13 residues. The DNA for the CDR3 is TGTGCCAGCAGTCGGGAGTTAGCCGGGGAGCTGCTTTTT. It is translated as CASSRELAGELLF.

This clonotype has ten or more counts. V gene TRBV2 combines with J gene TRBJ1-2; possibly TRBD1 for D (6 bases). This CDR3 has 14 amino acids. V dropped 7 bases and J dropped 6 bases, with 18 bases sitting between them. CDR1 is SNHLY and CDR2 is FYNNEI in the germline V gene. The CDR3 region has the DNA TGTGCCAGCACCATGATAGGGGGGAATGATGGCTACACCTTC. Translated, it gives CASTMIGGNDGYTF. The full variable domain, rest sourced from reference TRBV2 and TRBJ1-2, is EPEVTQTPSHQVTQMGQEVILRCVPISNHLYFYWYRQILGQKVEFLVSFYNNEISEKSEIFDDQFSVERPDGSNFTLKIRSTKLEDSAMYFCASTMIGGNDGYTFGSGTRLTVV.

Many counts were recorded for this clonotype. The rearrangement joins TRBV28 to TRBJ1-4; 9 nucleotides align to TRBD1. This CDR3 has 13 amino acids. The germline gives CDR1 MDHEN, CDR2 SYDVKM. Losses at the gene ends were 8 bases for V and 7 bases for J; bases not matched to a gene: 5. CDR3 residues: CASRTGESEKLFF. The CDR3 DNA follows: TGTGCCAGCCGGACAGGGGAGTCTGAAAAACTGTTTTTT.

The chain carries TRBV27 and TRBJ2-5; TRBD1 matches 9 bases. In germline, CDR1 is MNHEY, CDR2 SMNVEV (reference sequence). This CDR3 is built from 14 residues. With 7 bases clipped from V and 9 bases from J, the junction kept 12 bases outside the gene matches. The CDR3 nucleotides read TGTGCCAGCAAACCCGGGACAGGGACGGGCCCCCAGTACTTC. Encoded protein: CASKPGTGTGPQYF.

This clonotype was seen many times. CDR3 protein: CASRPPGREAFF. In DNA, the CDR3 is TGTGCCAGCAGGCCACCGGGTAGGGAAGCTTTCTTT. The V and J genes are TRBV27 and TRBJ1-1; the D is unclear. This CDR3 spans 12 amino acids. With 6 bases removed from V and 8 bases from J, the gap between germline ends came to 13 bases. CDR1 is MNHEY and CDR2 is SMNVEV in the germline V gene (reference sequence).

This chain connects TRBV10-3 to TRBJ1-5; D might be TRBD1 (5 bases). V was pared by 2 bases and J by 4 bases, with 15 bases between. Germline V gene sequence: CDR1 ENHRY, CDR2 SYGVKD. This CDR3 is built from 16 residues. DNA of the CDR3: TGTGCCATCAGTGAGAAGGCAGGGCCAGGGAATCAGCCCCAGCATTTT. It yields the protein CAISEKAGPGNQPQHF.

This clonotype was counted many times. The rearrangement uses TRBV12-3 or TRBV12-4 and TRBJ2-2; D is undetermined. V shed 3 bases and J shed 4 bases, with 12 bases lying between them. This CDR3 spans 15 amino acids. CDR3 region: CASSFSSDGTGELFF. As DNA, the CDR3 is TGTGCCAGCAGTTTTAGTTCCGACGGCACCGGGGAGCTGTTTTTT.

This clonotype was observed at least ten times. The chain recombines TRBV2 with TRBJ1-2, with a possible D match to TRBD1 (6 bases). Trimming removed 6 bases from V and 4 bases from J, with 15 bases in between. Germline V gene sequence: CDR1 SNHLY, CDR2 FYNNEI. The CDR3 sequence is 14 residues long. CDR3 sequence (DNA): TGTGCCAGCAGCAACCCGACAGGTCTCTATGGCTACACCTTC. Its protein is CASSNPTGLYGYTF.

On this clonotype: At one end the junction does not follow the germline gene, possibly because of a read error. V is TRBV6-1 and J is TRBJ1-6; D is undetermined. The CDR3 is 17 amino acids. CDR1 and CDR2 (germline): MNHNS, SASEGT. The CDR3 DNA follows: TGTGCCAGCAGTCCTCACCTTTTTATGGGTGGGAATTCACTCCTCCACTTT. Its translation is CASSPHLFMGGNSLLHF.

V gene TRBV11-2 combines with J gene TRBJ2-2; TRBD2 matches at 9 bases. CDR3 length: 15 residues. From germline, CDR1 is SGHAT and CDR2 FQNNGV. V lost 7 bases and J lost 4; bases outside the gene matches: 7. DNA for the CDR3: TGTGCCAGCAACATGGGACTAGCAGGCACCGGGGAGCTGTTTTTT. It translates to CASNMGLAGTGELFF.

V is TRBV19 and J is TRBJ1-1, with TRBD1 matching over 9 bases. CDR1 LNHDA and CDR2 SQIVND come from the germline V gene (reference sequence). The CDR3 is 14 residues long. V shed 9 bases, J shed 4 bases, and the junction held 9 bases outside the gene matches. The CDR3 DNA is TGTGCCAGCGCTCCGGGACAGGGAGCCACTGAAGCTTTCTTT. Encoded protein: CASAPGQGATEAFF.